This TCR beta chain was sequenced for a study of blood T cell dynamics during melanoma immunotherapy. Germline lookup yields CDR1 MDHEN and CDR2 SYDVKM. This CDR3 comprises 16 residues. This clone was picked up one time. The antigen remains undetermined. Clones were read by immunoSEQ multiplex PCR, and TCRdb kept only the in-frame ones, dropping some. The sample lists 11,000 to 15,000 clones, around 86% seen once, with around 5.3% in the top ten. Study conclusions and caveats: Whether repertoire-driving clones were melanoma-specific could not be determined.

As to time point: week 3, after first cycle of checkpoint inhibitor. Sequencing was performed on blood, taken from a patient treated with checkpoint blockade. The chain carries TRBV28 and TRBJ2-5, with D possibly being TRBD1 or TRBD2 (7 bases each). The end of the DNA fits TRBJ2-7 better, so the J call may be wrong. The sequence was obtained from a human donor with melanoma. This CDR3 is CASSTPSGDSSYEQYF. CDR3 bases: TGTGCCAGCAGTACCCCGAGCGGGGACAGCTCCTACGAGCAGTACTTC.